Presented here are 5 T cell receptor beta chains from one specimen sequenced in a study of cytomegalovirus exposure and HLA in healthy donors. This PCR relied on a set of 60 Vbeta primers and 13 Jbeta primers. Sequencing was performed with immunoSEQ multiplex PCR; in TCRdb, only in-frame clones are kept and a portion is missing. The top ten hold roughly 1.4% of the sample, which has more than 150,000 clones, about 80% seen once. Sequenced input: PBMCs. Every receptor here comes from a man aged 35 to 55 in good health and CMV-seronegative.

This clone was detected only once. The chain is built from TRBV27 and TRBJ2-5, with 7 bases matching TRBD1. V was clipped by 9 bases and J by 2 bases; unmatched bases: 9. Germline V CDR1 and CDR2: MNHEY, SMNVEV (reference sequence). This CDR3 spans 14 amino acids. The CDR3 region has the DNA TGTGCCAGTAGAGGGACAGCCAAACAAGAGACCCAGTACTTC. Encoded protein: CASRGTAKQETQYF.

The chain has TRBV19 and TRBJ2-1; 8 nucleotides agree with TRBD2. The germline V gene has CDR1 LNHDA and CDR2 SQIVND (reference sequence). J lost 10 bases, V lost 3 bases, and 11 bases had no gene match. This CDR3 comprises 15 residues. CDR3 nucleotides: TGTGCCAGTAGTATGGGCGGGAGGACCCTTATGGAGCAGTTCTTC. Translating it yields CASSMGGRTLMEQFF. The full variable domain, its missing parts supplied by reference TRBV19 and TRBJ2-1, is DGGITQSPKYLFRKEGQNVTLSCEQNLNHDAMYWYRQDPGQGLRLIYYSQIVNDFQKGDIAEGYSVSREKKESFPLTVTSAQKNPTAFYLCASSMGGRTLMEQFFGPGTRLTVL.

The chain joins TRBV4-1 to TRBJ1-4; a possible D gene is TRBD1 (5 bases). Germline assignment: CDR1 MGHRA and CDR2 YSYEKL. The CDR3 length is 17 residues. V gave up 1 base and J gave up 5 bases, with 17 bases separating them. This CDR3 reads CASSQGPRVTGNEKLFF. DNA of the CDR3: TGCGCCAGCAGCCAAGGGCCCAGGGTAACTGGGAATGAAAAACTGTTTTTT.

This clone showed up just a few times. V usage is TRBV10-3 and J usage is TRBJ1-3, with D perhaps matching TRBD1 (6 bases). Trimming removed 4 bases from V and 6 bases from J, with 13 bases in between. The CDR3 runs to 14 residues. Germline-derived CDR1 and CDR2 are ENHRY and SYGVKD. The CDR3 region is CAISARQELNTIYF. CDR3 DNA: TGTGCCATCAGTGCCCGACAGGAGCTAAACACCATATATTTT.

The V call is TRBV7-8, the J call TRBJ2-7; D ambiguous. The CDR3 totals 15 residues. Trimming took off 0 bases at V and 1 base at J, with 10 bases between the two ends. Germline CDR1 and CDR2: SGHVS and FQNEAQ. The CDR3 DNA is TGTGCCAGCAGCTTAGCGCCGGCGGTATCCTACGAGCAGTACTTC. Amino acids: CASSLAPAVSYEQYF.